This T cell receptor beta chain was sequenced in a study of blood T cell repertoires in COVID-19. In the study overall: T cells, B-cell-depleted T cells, or PBMCs supplied cDNA or gDNA.

TCRdb's table, derived via immunoSEQ multiplex PCR, lists solely in-frame clones and lacks some. Of under 300,000 clones in the sample, around 82% are singletons; the top ten hold about 5.3%. The CDR3 length is 16 residues. V lost 5 bases and J lost 2; bases outside the gene matches: 7. CDR1 LGHDT and CDR2 YNNKEL come from the germline V gene (reference sequence). This TCR came from a woman of 80 years or more with active or convalescent COVID-19. Sequenced sample: peripheral blood. The genes are TRBV3-1 (or the pseudogene TRBV3-2) and TRBJ2-5, with TRBD2 matching over 11 bases. CDR3 amino acids: CASSEFSGRGQETQYF. CDR3 in DNA: TGTGCCAGCAGCGAATTTAGCGGGAGGGGTCAAGAGACCCAGTACTTC.